The rows below give T cell receptor beta chains drawn from one sample of a study of blood T cell repertoires in COVID-19. Sequencing was performed with immunoSEQ multiplex PCR; in TCRdb, only in-frame clones are kept and a portion is missing. The table has more than 200,000 clones, 70% to 90% seen once. Sample: PBMCs or T cells enriched from blood (not recorded which). These receptors came from a woman in her 50s who had recovered from COVID-19. Each CDR3 is given with its conserved first and last residue. A D gene is named only where the DNA matches it firmly. Clone size appears in some rows only: once, few, many, or a class for an expanded clone.

CASSLGGSSEKLFF | TGTGCCAGCAGCTTGGGGGGCAGCAGTGAAAAACTGTTTTTT | - | TRBV5-8 | - | TRBJ1-4
CASSLGSSTEAFF | TGCGCCAGCAGCTTGGGTTCTTCGACAGAAGCTTTCTTT | - | TRBV5-1 | - | TRBJ1-1
CASSLTGLGEKLFF | TGCGCCAGCAGCTTAACAGGGCTCGGAGAAAAACTGTTTTTT | - | TRBV5-1 | - | TRBJ1-4
CASSRRGRNEQFF | TGTGCCAGCAGCCGGCGGGGACGCAATGAGCAGTTCTTC | - | TRBV5-4 | - | TRBJ2-1
CAWSVKTSGSLQQFF | TGTGCCTGGAGTGTGAAGACTAGCGGGAGCCTTCAGCAGTTCTTC | TRBD2 | TRBV30 | - | TRBJ2-1
CASSLTRTGQPQHF | TGTGCCAGCAGTCTGACGAGGACAGGGCAGCCCCAGCATTTT | TRBD1 | TRBV28 | - | TRBJ1-5
CASSSWGASGSYEQYF | TGTGCCAGCAGCTCGTGGGGGGCTAGCGGATCCTACGAGCAGTACTTC | - | TRBV7-2 | - | TRBJ2-7
CASSLVGEASYTF | TGCGCCAGCAGCTTGGTGGGGGAGGCGAGCTACACCTTC | - | TRBV5-1 | - | TRBJ1-2
CASRPSGRGSDTQYF | TGTGCCAGCAGACCTAGCGGGAGGGGGTCAGATACGCAGTATTTT | TRBD2 | TRBV4-2 | many | TRBJ2-3
CASSDSTTGIGAYEQYF | TGTGCCAGCAGTGACTCGACGACGGGAATTGGGGCCTACGAGCAGTACTTC | - | TRBV6-4 | - | TRBJ2-7
CASSPMRGGYQPQHF | TGTGCCAGCAGTCCGATGCGAGGGGGCTATCAGCCCCAGCATTTT | TRBD1 | TRBV27 | - | TRBJ1-5
CASSVAVRAGYGYTF | TGTGCCAGCAGCGTAGCTGTACGGGCGGGCTATGGCTACACCTTC | - | TRBV9 | - | TRBJ1-2
CASDGTARNEKLFF | TGTGCCAGCGATGGGACAGCGAGGAATGAAAAACTGTTTTTT | TRBD1 | TRBV28 | - | TRBJ1-4
CASGGRGQDEQYF | TGTGCCAGCGGAGGCAGGGGGCAGGACGAGCAGTACTTC | TRBD1 | TRBV10-3 | - | TRBJ2-7
CASTHGGNEQFF | TGTGCCAGCACCCACGGCGGGAATGAGCAGTTCTTC | - | TRBV6-6 | - | TRBJ2-1
CASTGDTLNYGYTF | TGTGCCAGCACCGGGGACACCTTAAACTATGGCTACACCTTC | - | TRBV6-5 | - | TRBJ1-2
CASRVDRYSYNEQFF | TGTGCCAGCAGAGTTGACAGGTATTCCTACAATGAGCAGTTCTTC | - | TRBV6-5 | - | TRBJ2-1
CAWSSIANTGELFF | TGTGCCTGGAGTTCGATAGCGAACACCGGGGAGCTGTTTTTT | - | TRBV30 | - | TRBJ2-2
CASSMDSANSNQPQHF | TGTGCCAGCAGCATGGACAGTGCTAATAGCAATCAGCCCCAGCATTTT | - | TRBV7-9 | - | TRBJ1-5
CASREVAGANEQFF | TGTGCCAGCAGGGAAGTAGCGGGAGCCAATGAGCAGTTCTTC | TRBD2 | TRBV6-4 | - | TRBJ2-1
CASSLWTSGEGEETQYF | TGTGCCAGCAGTTTATGGACTAGCGGAGAAGGGGAAGAGACCCAGTACTTC | TRBD2 | TRBV28 | - | TRBJ2-5
CASSPVGAVQEQYF | TGTGCCAGCAGTCCAGTGGGGGCGGTGCAGGAGCAGTACTTC | - | TRBV28 | - | TRBJ2-7
CASSQIAGGGNNEQFF | TGCGCCAGCAGCCAGATAGCGGGAGGAGGGAACAATGAGCAGTTCTTC | TRBD2 | TRBV5-1 | - | TRBJ2-1
CASSPMTGAYEQYF | TGTGCCAGCAGTCCGATGACAGGGGCCTACGAGCAGTACTTC | TRBD1 | TRBV27 | - | TRBJ2-7
CASTLGRNNEQFF | TGTGCCAGCACCCTTGGGAGAAACAATGAGCAGTTCTTC | - | TRBV11-2 | - | TRBJ2-1
CASSLGQGRETQYF | TGTGCCAGCAGCTTGGGACAGGGGAGGGAGACCCAGTACTTC | TRBD1 | TRBV5-6 | - | TRBJ2-5
CASMGHETQYF | TGTGCCAGCATGGGGCACGAGACCCAGTACTTC | - | TRBV12-3/TRBV12-4 | - | TRBJ2-5
CASTTGVDVDEQYF | TGCGCCAGCACCACGGGGGTAGACGTCGACGAGCAGTACTTC | - | TRBV5-1 | - | TRBJ2-7
CASRPGGSPGELFF | TGTGCCAGCAGACCGGGCGGGAGTCCCGGGGAGCTGTTTTTT | TRBD2 | TRBV7-3 | - | TRBJ2-2
CASRGVTNYGYTF | TGTGCCAGTAGGGGAGTTACTAACTATGGCTACACCTTC | - | TRBV19 | - | TRBJ1-2
CASSYSGHDNSPLHF | TGTGCCAGCAGTTACTCCGGACATGATAATTCACCCCTCCACTTT | - | TRBV6-2/TRBV6-3 | - | TRBJ1-6
CASSPRALGDSPLHF | TGTGCCAGCTCACCACGGGCCTTAGGGGATTCACCCCTCCACTTT | - | TRBV18 | - | TRBJ1-6
CASSVSGGLQFF | TGTGCCAGCAGTGTGTCAGGTGGCCTACAGTTCTTC | - | TRBV2 | once | TRBJ2-1
CAWAPSTTEAFF | TGTGCCTGGGCCCCGAGCACCACTGAAGCTTTCTTT | - | TRBV30 | - | TRBJ1-1
CASSYGGYRNTEAFF | TGTGCCAGCAGTTACGGGGGGTATCGAAACACTGAAGCTTTCTTT | - | TRBV6-2/TRBV6-3 | - | TRBJ1-1
CASSGGHAVNQPQHF | TGTGCCAGCAGCGGGGGACATGCCGTAAATCAGCCCCAGCATTTT | - | TRBV7-8 | - | TRBJ1-5
CASSLLQPTGPNTEAFF | TGTGCCAGCAGTCTCTTGCAGCCAACAGGGCCGAACACTGAAGCTTTCTTT | - | TRBV27 | once | TRBJ1-1
CASSQELASLDEQFF | TGCGCCAGCAGCCAAGAATTGGCTAGCTTAGATGAGCAGTTCTTC | - | TRBV4-1 | - | TRBJ2-1
CATGDRYTEAFF | TGTGCCACCGGAGACCGTTACACTGAAGCTTTCTTT | - | TRBV19 | - | TRBJ1-1
CASSFNRGEGEQYF | TGTGCCAGCAGTTTTAACAGGGGCGAAGGCGAGCAGTACTTC | TRBD1 | TRBV27 | - | TRBJ2-7
CASSYHGQGNSPLHF | TGTGCCAGCAGTTACCACGGACAGGGGAATTCACCCCTCCACTTT | TRBD1 | TRBV6-5 | - | TRBJ1-6
CASSFNSGRAGNTDTQYF | TGTGCCAGCAGCTTCAATAGCGGGAGGGCGGGTAATACAGATACGCAGTATTTT | TRBD2 | TRBV7-8 | - | TRBJ2-3